Listed below are T cell receptor beta chains from one sample, sequenced in a study of blood T cell repertoires in COVID-19. The repertoire was sequenced with immunoSEQ multiplex PCR; TCRdb's copy has only in-frame clones and lacks some. The repertoire includes 150,000 to 200,000 clones, 82% of them detected once, and about 8.4% sits in the top ten. The sample taken for sequencing was peripheral blood. These receptors originate from an older woman with acute or convalescent COVID-19. The CDR3 runs from the conserved cysteine through the conserved F or W. Fields, in order: CDR3 protein, CDR3 DNA, D gene, clone size, J gene, V gene. The D gene is left open where the match is weak. Only part of the rows carry a size: once, few, many, or a class if the clone is expanded.

CDR3 protein: CASSWGALAGTTYEQYF
CDR3 DNA: TGCGCCAGCAGCTGGGGGGCACTAGCGGGGACTACCTACGAGCAGTACTTC
D gene: TRBD2
clone size: .
J gene: TRBJ2-7
V gene: TRBV5-1

CDR3 protein: CASSVVWNTGELFF
CDR3 DNA: TGTGCCAGCAGCGTAGTCTGGAACACCGGGGAGCTGTTTTTT
D gene: .
clone size: .
J gene: TRBJ2-2
V gene: TRBV9

CDR3 protein: CASSLSFAETGYTYEQYF
CDR3 DNA: TGCGCCAGCAGCCTGTCCTTCGCGGAAACAGGTTATACCTACGAGCAGTACTTC
D gene: .
clone size: .
J gene: TRBJ2-7
V gene: TRBV4-3

CDR3 protein: CASSLAGGPSNEQFF
CDR3 DNA: TGTGCCAGCAGTTTAGCGGGGGGGCCAAGCAATGAGCAGTTCTTC
D gene: TRBD2
clone size: .
J gene: TRBJ2-1
V gene: TRBV27

CDR3 protein: CASSPTSGGYTDTQYF
CDR3 DNA: TGCGCCAGCAGCCCGACTAGCGGGGGGTACACAGATACGCAGTATTTT
D gene: TRBD2
clone size: once
J gene: TRBJ2-3
V gene: TRBV5-1

CDR3 protein: CSASRSGTGQNQPQHF
CDR3 DNA: TGCAGTGCTAGTAGGTCCGGAACAGGGCAGAATCAGCCCCAGCATTTT
D gene: .
clone size: .
J gene: TRBJ1-5
V gene: TRBV20-1

CDR3 protein: CASRTGGSGYTF
CDR3 DNA: TGTGCCAGCAGGACAGGGGGCAGTGGCTACACCTTC
D gene: TRBD1
clone size: .
J gene: TRBJ1-2
V gene: TRBV12-3/TRBV12-4

CDR3 protein: CASSESVAGMLGGYTF
CDR3 DNA: TGTGCCAGCAGTGAATCCGTCGCAGGGATGCTAGGTGGCTACACCTTC
D gene: .
clone size: .
J gene: TRBJ1-2
V gene: TRBV25-1

CDR3 protein: CASTETGDPQETQYF
CDR3 DNA: TGTGCCAGCACCGAAACGGGAGACCCTCAAGAGACCCAGTACTTC
D gene: .
clone size: .
J gene: TRBJ2-5
V gene: TRBV7-2

CDR3 protein: CAWTEGSYNSPLHF
CDR3 DNA: TGTGCCTGGACCGAGGGCTCCTATAATTCACCCCTCCACTTT
D gene: .
clone size: once
J gene: TRBJ1-6
V gene: TRBV30

CDR3 protein: CASSPFGPVNTEAFF
CDR3 DNA: TGCGCCAGCAGTCCTTTTGGGCCGGTGAACACTGAAGCTTTCTTT
D gene: .
clone size: .
J gene: TRBJ1-1
V gene: TRBV5-1

CDR3 protein: CSVEDPGGTGVYGYTF
CDR3 DNA: TGCAGCGTTGAAGATCCCGGCGGGACAGGAGTCTATGGCTACACCTTC
D gene: TRBD1
clone size: .
J gene: TRBJ1-2
V gene: TRBV29-1

CDR3 protein: CASSERYPSKGEQYF
CDR3 DNA: TGTGCCAGCAGTGAAAGGTACCCCTCCAAGGGGGAGCAGTACTTC
D gene: .
clone size: many
J gene: TRBJ2-7
V gene: TRBV2

CDR3 protein: CASSLMDRGHLRFF
CDR3 DNA: TGTGCCAGCAGTCTTATGGACAGGGGCCACCTCAGGTTTTTT
D gene: TRBD1
clone size: few
J gene: TRBJ1-4
V gene: TRBV28

CDR3 protein: CASSGVWGRKEGYTF
CDR3 DNA: TGTGCCAGCAGCGGGGTGTGGGGGAGGAAGGAAGGCTACACCTTC
D gene: .
clone size: .
J gene: TRBJ1-2
V gene: TRBV5-5

CDR3 protein: CASSLGDRVNYGYTF
CDR3 DNA: TGTGCCAGCAGCTTAGGGGACAGGGTGAACTATGGCTACACCTTC
D gene: TRBD1
clone size: .
J gene: TRBJ1-2
V gene: TRBV7-9

CDR3 protein: CASSLVGGGAVDEQYF
CDR3 DNA: TGCGCCAGCAGCTTGGTAGGAGGGGGGGCCGTCGACGAGCAGTACTTC
D gene: .
clone size: .
J gene: TRBJ2-7
V gene: TRBV5-1

CDR3 protein: CASSTYVGGANPGELFF
CDR3 DNA: TGTGCCAGCAGCACCTATGTCGGGGGGGCCAATCCCGGGGAGCTGTTTTTT
D gene: TRBD2
clone size: medium-sized
J gene: TRBJ2-2
V gene: TRBV7-2

CDR3 protein: CASSAASAYNEQFF
CDR3 DNA: TGTGCCAGCAGCGCCGCCTCGGCCTACAATGAGCAGTTCTTC
D gene: .
clone size: .
J gene: TRBJ2-1
V gene: TRBV7-9

CDR3 protein: CASSEARGRTGELFF
CDR3 DNA: TGTGCCAGCAGTGAAGCGAGGGGGCGGACCGGGGAGCTGTTTTTT
D gene: TRBD1
clone size: few
J gene: TRBJ2-2
V gene: TRBV6-1

CDR3 protein: CASSPSGAGAFYGYTF
CDR3 DNA: TGTGCCAGCTCACCAAGTGGGGCAGGAGCCTTCTATGGCTACACCTTC
D gene: .
clone size: .
J gene: TRBJ1-2
V gene: TRBV18

CDR3 protein: CASSLGSGGGLVYGYTF
CDR3 DNA: TGTGCCAGCAGCTTAGGGTCAGGGGGCGGTTTAGTGTATGGCTACACCTTC
D gene: TRBD1
clone size: once
J gene: TRBJ1-2
V gene: TRBV7-2

CDR3 protein: CASSYGSRAYEQYF
CDR3 DNA: TGTGCCAGCAGTTACGGTAGCAGAGCCTACGAGCAGTACTTC
D gene: .
clone size: .
J gene: TRBJ2-7
V gene: TRBV6-5